The clone carrying this T cell receptor (beta chain) was recorded at least ten times. The antigen is undetermined. This CDR3 contains 16 residues. V was clipped by 4 bases and J by 0 bases; unmatched bases: 6. CDR1 LGHDT and CDR2 YNNKEL come from the germline V gene (reference sequence). The source of the sample is a study of T-cell reconstitution after alpha-beta-depleted transplantation in children. This sample's TCRbeta library carried unique molecular identifier barcodes. TCRdb passed the PCR reads through MiXCR, listing each CDR3 protein once. The sample has approximately 300,000 distinct CDR3 sequences, about 9.5% seen once. Study-wide results and limits: One year after transplant, T-cell counts and diversity came mostly from newly produced T cells. Reportedly, roughly two months post-transplant, alpha-beta T cells arose from several hundred expanded graft clones.

The gene calls are TRBV3-1 and TRBJ2-3, with TRBD2 matching over 8 bases. The sequenced sample was PBMCs, obtained before TCRalphabeta/CD19-depleted stem cell transplant. The TCR sequence derives from a boy under two years old with acute myeloid leukemia, due to receive a stem cell transplant. The CDR3 region is CASSPLRGASTDTQYF. The CDR3 DNA follows: TGTGCCAGCAGCCCGTTGCGGGGGGCTAGCACAGATACGCAGTATTTT.